A selection of T cell receptor beta chains follows, all from one sample in a study of blood T cell repertoires in COVID-19. Produced via immunoSEQ multiplex PCR; TCRdb's table is partial and in-frame only. This table holds 350,000 to 500,000 clones, about 88% found once. Specimen: PBMCs or T cells enriched from blood (not recorded which). These receptors all stem from a woman aged 18-29 years who had been exposed to COVID-19. CDR3s include the opening cysteine and the closing phenylalanine or tryptophan. The D gene is left open where the match is weak. Not all rows give a size; the values are once, few, many and, for expanded clones, a class.

d_call j_call clone_size v_call cdr3_aa cdr3_nt
. TRBJ2-7 . TRBV2 CASSATGMTSGEQYF TGTGCCAGCAGTGCAACCGGGATGACAAGTGGCGAGCAGTACTTC
TRBD1 TRBJ2-5 . TRBV18 CASGGTGVRETQYF TGTGCCAGCGGGGGCACAGGGGTACGTGAGACCCAGTACTTC
TRBD1 TRBJ1-2 . TRBV12-3/TRBV12-4 CASRQGRNGYTF TGTGCCAGCAGACAGGGGCGGAATGGCTACACCTTC
TRBD1 TRBJ1-2 . TRBV15 CATSSGLGTVTYGYTF TGTGCCACCAGCTCCGGCTTAGGGACAGTGACCTATGGCTACACCTTC
. TRBJ1-3 once TRBV4-2 CASSQTRDILSGNTIYF TGTGCCAGCAGCCAAACCCGGGACATACTCTCTGGAAACACCATATATTTT
TRBD1 TRBJ1-5 . TRBV19 CASSSRDRDYQPQHF TGTGCCAGTAGTAGCCGGGACAGGGATTATCAGCCCCAGCATTTT
TRBD2 TRBJ2-3 . TRBV6-5 CASSSTSPPDTQYF TGTGCCAGCAGTTCGACTAGCCCCCCAGATACGCAGTATTTT
. TRBJ2-7 . TRBV5-4 CASSLAVGSSYEQYF TGTGCCAGCAGCTTGGCCGTGGGGAGCTCCTACGAGCAGTACTTC
TRBD1 TRBJ2-4 . TRBV19 CASSMLTGGSQYF TGTGCCAGTAGTATGTTAACAGGGGGATCTCAGTACTTC
TRBD2 TRBJ2-3 once TRBV9 CASSVPESGEDTQYF TGTGCCAGCAGCGTACCGGAAAGCGGGGAAGATACGCAGTATTTT
. TRBJ1-6 . TRBV19 CASSIHSNSPLHF TGTGCCAGTAGTATTCACAGCAATTCACCCCTCCACTTT
TRBD1 TRBJ1-5 . TRBV6-5 CASSYSGTGAQPQHF TGTGCCAGCAGTTACTCAGGGACAGGGGCACAGCCCCAGCATTTT
. TRBJ1-5 once TRBV7-2 CASSLQRSNQPQHF TGTGCCAGCAGCTTACAGAGGAGCAATCAGCCCCAGCATTTT
TRBD1 TRBJ2-1 . TRBV28 CASRLGVQGAYNEQFF TGTGCCAGCAGACTGGGGGTGCAGGGGGCTTACAATGAGCAGTTCTTC
. TRBJ1-1 . TRBV18 CASSPTRGTEAFF TGTGCCAGCTCACCAACAAGGGGAACTGAAGCTTTCTTT
TRBD1 TRBJ1-2 . TRBV5-3 CASLPDRDPPNYGYTF TGTGCCAGCCTTCCGGACAGGGACCCCCCTAACTATGGCTACACCTTC
. TRBJ2-7 once TRBV28 CASSAQGGSYFYEQYF TGTGCCAGCAGTGCCCAAGGAGGGAGTTATTTCTACGAGCAGTACTTC
TRBD1 TRBJ2-2 . TRBV27 CASSWGQVTSGELFF TGTGCCAGCAGTTGGGGACAGGTAACCTCCGGGGAGCTGTTTTTT
. TRBJ1-2 . TRBV7-9 CASSWALTDGYTF TGTGCCAGCAGCTGGGCCCTGACAGACGGCTACACCTTC
TRBD1 TRBJ2-5 once TRBV9 CASSEGQGEQETQYF TGTGCCAGCAGCGAGGGACAGGGGGAACAAGAGACCCAGTACTTC
. TRBJ1-1 . TRBV25-1 CASSEWRSVNTEAFF TGTGCCAGCAGTGAATGGAGGTCGGTGAACACTGAAGCTTTCTTT
. TRBJ1-2 . TRBV5-4 CASSLDPLGDGYTF TGTGCCAGCAGCTTGGACCCACTAGGAGATGGCTACACCTTC
TRBD2 TRBJ2-1 few TRBV6-4 CASSDSGGQGDYNEQFF TGTGCCAGCAGTGATTCGGGAGGGCAAGGGGACTACAATGAGCAGTTCTTC
. TRBJ2-1 . TRBV27 CASSLTGHEQFF TGTGCCAGCAGTTTGACAGGTCATGAGCAGTTCTTC
. TRBJ2-5 . TRBV19 CASRRGGDRKETQYF TGTGCCAGTAGGAGAGGAGGGGACAGAAAAGAGACCCAGTACTTC
. TRBJ1-5 . TRBV28 CASSLAGGPNQPQHF TGTGCCAGCTCCCTGGCGGGGGGCCCCAATCAGCCCCAGCATTTT
TRBD1 TRBJ2-7 . TRBV18 CASSPRGRDYEQYF TGTGCCAGCTCACCGAGGGGGCGCGACTACGAGCAGTACTTC
. TRBJ2-1 . TRBV9 CASSVDRDEQFF TGTGCCAGCAGCGTAGACAGGGATGAGCAGTTCTTC
. TRBJ2-7 . TRBV18 CASSERVSVSEEQYF TGTGCCAGCTCAGAGAGGGTCTCAGTTTCGGAAGAGCAGTACTTC
TRBD1 TRBJ2-7 . TRBV5-1 CASSFNPNPGQSYEQYF TGCGCCAGCAGCTTCAACCCCAACCCGGGACAGTCCTACGAGCAGTACTTC
TRBD1 TRBJ2-7 . TRBV4-3 CASSQGTGNYEQYF TGCGCCAGCAGCCAAGGGACAGGGAACTACGAGCAGTACTTC
. TRBJ2-7 few TRBV12-3/TRBV12-4 CASPSSVYEQYF TGTGCCAGCCCCTCGTCCGTCTACGAGCAGTACTTC
. TRBJ1-2 . TRBV7-6 CASSLGGDPLPDGYTF TGTGCCAGCAGCTTAGGGGGAGACCCACTTCCCGATGGCTACACCTTC
TRBD1 TRBJ1-1 . TRBV9 CASSAGGADTEAFF TGTGCCAGCAGCGCAGGGGGCGCGGACACTGAAGCTTTCTTT
. TRBJ2-3 . TRBV5-1 CASSLPSETDTQYF TGCGCCAGCAGCTTACCCTCGGAGACAGATACGCAGTATTTT
. TRBJ1-2 . TRBV5-1 CASSMNGQPINYGYTF TGCGCCAGCAGCATGAACGGACAGCCTATTAACTATGGCTACACCTTC
TRBD1 TRBJ2-1 . TRBV27 CASSSPLGQGAYNEQFF TGTGCCAGCAGTTCCCCCCTTGGACAGGGGGCTTACAATGAGCAGTTCTTC
. TRBJ2-1 . TRBV5-8 CASSNGVSSYNEQFF TGTGCCAGCAGCAACGGGGTGAGCTCCTACAATGAGCAGTTCTTC
. TRBJ2-5 . TRBV7-2 CASSLVSGMETQYF TGTGCCAGCAGCTTAGTATCGGGGATGGAGACCCAGTACTTC
. TRBJ1-1 . TRBV5-1 CASSYQGRENTEAFF TGCGCCAGCAGCTACCAGGGGAGGGAGAACACTGAAGCTTTCTTT
. TRBJ1-1 . TRBV7-2 CASSFIQGDTEAFF TGTGCCAGCAGCTTCATACAGGGAGACACTGAAGCTTTCTTT
. TRBJ1-5 . TRBV3-1/TRBV3-2 CASSQEFGQPQHF TGTGCCAGCAGCCAAGAATTCGGTCAGCCCCAGCATTTT
. TRBJ2-7 . TRBV4-3 CASSQDRVYEQYF TGCGCCAGCAGCCAAGACAGGGTTTACGAGCAGTACTTC
. TRBJ1-6 . TRBV6-5 CASSYFQGLGNSPLHF TGTGCCAGCAGTTACTTCCAGGGGTTAGGTAATTCACCCCTCCACTTT
TRBD2 TRBJ2-1 . TRBV5-1 CASSRHGTSVFNEQFF TGCGCCAGCAGCCGTCATGGGACTAGCGTTTTCAATGAGCAGTTCTTC
. TRBJ2-7 . TRBV7-2 CASSPTTGFYEQYF TGTGCCAGCAGCCCCACTACAGGGTTTTACGAGCAGTACTTC
TRBD1 TRBJ2-1 . TRBV9 CASSAVQGVGNEQFF TGTGCCAGCAGCGCCGTCCAGGGGGTTGGCAATGAGCAGTTCTTC
. TRBJ2-1 . TRBV7-9 CASSLGRPPIEGEQFF TGTGCCAGCAGCTTAGGACGTCCCCCGATCGAGGGTGAGCAGTTCTTC
TRBD2 TRBJ2-3 once TRBV28 CASSEPLAGYTQYF TGTGCCAGCAGCGAACCCCTAGCGGGGTATACGCAGTATTTT
TRBD1 TRBJ1-2 . TRBV5-6 CASSPGTVSSAYGYTF TGTGCCAGCAGCCCAGGGACAGTGTCCTCCGCCTATGGCTACACCTTC
TRBD2 TRBJ2-7 . TRBV3-1/TRBV3-2 CASSQVSGSRAYYEQYF TGTGCCAGCAGCCAAGTTAGCGGGAGTCGCGCCTACTACGAGCAGTACTTC
. TRBJ2-7 few TRBV2 CASRVGSLTYEQYF TGTGCCAGCCGGGTGGGGAGTTTGACCTACGAGCAGTACTTC
. TRBJ2-1 . TRBV10-3 CAISESDNEQFF TGTGCCATCAGTGAGTCCGACAATGAGCAGTTCTTC